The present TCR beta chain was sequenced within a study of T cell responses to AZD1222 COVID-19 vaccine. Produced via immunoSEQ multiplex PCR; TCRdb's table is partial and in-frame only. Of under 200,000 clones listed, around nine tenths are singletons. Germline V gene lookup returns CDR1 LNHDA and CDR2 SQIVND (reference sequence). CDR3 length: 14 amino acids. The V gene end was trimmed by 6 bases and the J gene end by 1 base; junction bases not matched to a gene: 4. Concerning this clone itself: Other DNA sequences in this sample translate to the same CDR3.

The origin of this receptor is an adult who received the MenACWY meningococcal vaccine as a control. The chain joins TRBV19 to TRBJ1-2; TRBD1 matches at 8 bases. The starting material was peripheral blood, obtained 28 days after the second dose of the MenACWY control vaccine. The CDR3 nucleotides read TGTGCCAGTAGCCCAGGGGGCCTTAACTATGGCTACACCTTC. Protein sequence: CASSPGGLNYGYTF.